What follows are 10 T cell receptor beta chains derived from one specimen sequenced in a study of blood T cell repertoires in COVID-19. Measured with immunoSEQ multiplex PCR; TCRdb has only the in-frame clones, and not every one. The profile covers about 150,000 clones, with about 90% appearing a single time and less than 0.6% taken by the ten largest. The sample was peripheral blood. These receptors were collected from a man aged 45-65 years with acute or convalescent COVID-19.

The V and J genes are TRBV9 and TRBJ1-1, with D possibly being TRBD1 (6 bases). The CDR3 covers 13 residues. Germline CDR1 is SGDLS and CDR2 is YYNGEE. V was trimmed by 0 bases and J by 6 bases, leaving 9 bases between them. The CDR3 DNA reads TGTGCCAGCAGCGTAGTGGCAGGGGCTGAAGCTTTCTTT. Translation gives CASSVVAGAEAFF.

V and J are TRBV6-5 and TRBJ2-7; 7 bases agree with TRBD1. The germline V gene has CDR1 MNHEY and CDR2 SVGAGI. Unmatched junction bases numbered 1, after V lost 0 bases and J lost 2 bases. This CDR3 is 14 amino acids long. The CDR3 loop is CASSYSQGAYEQYF. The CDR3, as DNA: TGTGCCAGCAGTTACTCGCAGGGGGCCTACGAGCAGTACTTC.

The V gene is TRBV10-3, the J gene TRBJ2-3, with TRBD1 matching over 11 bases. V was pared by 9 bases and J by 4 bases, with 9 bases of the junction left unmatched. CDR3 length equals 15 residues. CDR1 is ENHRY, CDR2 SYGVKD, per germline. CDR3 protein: CAIAPGQGVSDTQYF. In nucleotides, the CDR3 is TGTGCCATTGCGCCGGGACAGGGGGTTTCAGATACGCAGTATTTT.

CDR3 nucleotide sequence: TGCGCCAGCAGCCAAAAACCGGGACAGGGCGACACTGAAGCTTTCTTT. Its translation is CASSQKPGQGDTEAFF. The chain couples TRBV4-1 to TRBJ1-1; TRBD1 matches 9 bases. The CDR3 has 16 amino acids. Losses at the gene ends were 2 bases for V and 3 bases for J; bases not matched to a gene: 7. Germline values: CDR1 MGHRA, CDR2 YSYEKL.

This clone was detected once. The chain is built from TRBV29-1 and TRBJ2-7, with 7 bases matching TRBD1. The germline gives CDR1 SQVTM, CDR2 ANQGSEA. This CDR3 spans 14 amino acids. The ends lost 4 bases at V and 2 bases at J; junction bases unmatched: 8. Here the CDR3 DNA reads TGCAGCGTTGCACGACAGGGCCCTCCCTACGAGCAGTACTTC. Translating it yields CSVARQGPPYEQYF.

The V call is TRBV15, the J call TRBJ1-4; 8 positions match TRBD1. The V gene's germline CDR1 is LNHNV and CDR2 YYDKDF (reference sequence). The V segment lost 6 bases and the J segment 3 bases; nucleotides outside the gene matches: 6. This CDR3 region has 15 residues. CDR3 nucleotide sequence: TGTGCCACCAGTAAGGGGACAGGCGCTAATGAAAAACTGTTTTTT. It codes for CATSKGTGANEKLFF.

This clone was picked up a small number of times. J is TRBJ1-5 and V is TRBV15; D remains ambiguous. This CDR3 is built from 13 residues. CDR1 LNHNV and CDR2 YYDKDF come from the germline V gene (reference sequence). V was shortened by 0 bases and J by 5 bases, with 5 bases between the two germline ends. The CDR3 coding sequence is TGTGCCACCAGCAGAGATCGTGATCAGCCCCAGCATTTT. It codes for CATSRDRDQPQHF.

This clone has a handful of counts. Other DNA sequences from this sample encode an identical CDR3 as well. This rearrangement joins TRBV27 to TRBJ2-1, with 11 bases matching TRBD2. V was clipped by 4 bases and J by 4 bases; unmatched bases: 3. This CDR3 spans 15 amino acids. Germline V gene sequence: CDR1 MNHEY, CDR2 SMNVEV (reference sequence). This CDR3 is CASSSGTSGYNEQFF. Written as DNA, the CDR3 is TGTGCCAGCAGTTCCGGGACTAGCGGATACAATGAGCAGTTCTTC.

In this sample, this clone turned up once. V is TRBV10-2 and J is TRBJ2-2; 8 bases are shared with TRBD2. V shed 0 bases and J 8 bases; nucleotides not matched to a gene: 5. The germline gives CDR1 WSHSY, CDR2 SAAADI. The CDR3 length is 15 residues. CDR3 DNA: TGCGCCAGCAGTGAGTCGAGCGGGAGTCGAGGGGAGCTGTTTTTT. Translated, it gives CASSESSGSRGELFF.

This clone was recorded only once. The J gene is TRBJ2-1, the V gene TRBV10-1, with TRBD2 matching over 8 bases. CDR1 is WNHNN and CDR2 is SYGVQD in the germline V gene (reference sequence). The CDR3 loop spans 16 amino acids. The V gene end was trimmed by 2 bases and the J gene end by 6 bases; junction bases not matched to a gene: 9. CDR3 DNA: TGCGCCAGCAGTGAGACTAGCGGTCCCCCCAGCAATGAGCAGTTCTTC. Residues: CASSETSGPPSNEQFF.